This TCR beta chain was recorded in a study of control samples from healthy donors and cancer patients. Clones were read by immunoSEQ multiplex PCR, and TCRdb kept only the in-frame ones, dropping some. The repertoire holds over 85,000 clones, approximately 87% seen once, with 3.7% in the top ten. The germline V gene encodes CDR1 LNHDA and CDR2 SQIVND (reference sequence). This CDR3 region has 16 residues. Germline trimming cut 3 bases from V and 4 bases from J; bases unmatched to any gene: 6. The receptor comes from a woman aged 55-70 years with lung cancer. The chain has TRBV19 and TRBJ1-2, with TRBD1 identical over 12 bases. Sequenced: PBMCs. The CDR3 is CASSMGQGASGYGYTF. The CDR3 DNA is TGTGCCAGTAGTATGGGACAGGGGGCTTCGGGCTATGGCTACACCTTC.